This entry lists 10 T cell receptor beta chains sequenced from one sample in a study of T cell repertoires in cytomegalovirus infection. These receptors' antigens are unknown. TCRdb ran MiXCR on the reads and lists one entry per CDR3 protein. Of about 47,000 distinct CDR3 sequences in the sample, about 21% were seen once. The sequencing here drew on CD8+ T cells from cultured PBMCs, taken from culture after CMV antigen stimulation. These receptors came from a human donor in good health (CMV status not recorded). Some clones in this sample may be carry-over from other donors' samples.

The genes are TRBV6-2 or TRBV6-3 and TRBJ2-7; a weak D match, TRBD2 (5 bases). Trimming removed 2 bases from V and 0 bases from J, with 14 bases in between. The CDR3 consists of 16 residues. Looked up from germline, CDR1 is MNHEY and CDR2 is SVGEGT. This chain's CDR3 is CASSYVGEPYSYEQYF. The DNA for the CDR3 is TGTGCCAGCAGTTACGTTGGGGAGCCCTACTCCTACGAGCAGTACTTC.

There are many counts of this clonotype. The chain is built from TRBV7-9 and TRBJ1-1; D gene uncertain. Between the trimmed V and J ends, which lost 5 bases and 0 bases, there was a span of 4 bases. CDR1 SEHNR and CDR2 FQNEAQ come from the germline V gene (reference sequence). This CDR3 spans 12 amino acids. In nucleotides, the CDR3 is TGTGCCAGCAGCCAAATGAACACTGAAGCTTTCTTT. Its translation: CASSQMNTEAFF.

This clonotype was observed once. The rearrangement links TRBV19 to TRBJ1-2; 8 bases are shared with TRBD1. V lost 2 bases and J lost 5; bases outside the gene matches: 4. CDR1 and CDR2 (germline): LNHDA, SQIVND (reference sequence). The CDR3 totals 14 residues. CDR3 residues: CASSIQGAGYGYTF. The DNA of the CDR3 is TGTGCCAGTAGTATACAGGGGGCCGGGTATGGCTACACCTTC.

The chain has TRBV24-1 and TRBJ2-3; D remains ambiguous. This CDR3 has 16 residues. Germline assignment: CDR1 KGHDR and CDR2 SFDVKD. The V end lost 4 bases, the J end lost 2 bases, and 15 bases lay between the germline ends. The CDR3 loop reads CATSEGPRGTTDTQYF. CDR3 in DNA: TGTGCCACCAGTGAAGGCCCGAGAGGTACCACAGATACGCAGTATTTT.

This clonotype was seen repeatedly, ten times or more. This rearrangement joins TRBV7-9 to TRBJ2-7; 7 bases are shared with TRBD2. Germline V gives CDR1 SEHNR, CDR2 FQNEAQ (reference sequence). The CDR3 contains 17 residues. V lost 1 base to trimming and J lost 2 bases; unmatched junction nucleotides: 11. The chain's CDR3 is CASSLEAVGGSTYEQYF. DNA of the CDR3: TGTGCCAGCAGCTTAGAAGCTGTGGGGGGGTCGACCTACGAGCAGTACTTC.

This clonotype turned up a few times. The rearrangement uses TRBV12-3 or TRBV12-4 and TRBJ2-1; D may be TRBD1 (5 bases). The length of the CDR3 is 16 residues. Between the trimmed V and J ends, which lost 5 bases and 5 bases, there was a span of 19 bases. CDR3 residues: CASSQKWTPKDNEQFF. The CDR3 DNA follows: TGTGCCAGCAGTCAAAAGTGGACACCTAAGGACAATGAGCAGTTCTTC.

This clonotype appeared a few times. DNA for the CDR3: TGTGCCAGTACCGAGAGGCTAGCGGGAGCCCCAGATACGCAGTATTTT. As protein: CASTERLAGAPDTQYF. V usage is TRBV19 and J usage is TRBJ2-3, with TRBD2 matching over 10 bases. Germline V gives CDR1 LNHDA, CDR2 SQIVND (reference sequence). This CDR3 spans 16 amino acids. V was clipped by 7 bases and J by 4 bases; unmatched bases: 11. Based on the CDR3 plus reference TRBV19 and TRBJ2-3, the full variable domain is DGGITQSPKYLFRKEGQNVTLSCEQNLNHDAMYWYRQDPGQGLRLIYYSQIVNDFQKGDIAEGYSVSREKKESFPLTVTSAQKNPTAFYLCASTERLAGAPDTQYFGPGTRLTVL.

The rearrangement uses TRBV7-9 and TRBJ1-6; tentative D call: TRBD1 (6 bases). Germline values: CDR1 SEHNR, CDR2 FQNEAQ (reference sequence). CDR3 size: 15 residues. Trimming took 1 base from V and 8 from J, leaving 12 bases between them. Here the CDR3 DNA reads TGTGCCAGCAGCTTAGTTGGGGCAGGGGATTCACCCCTCCACTTT. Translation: CASSLVGAGDSPLHF.

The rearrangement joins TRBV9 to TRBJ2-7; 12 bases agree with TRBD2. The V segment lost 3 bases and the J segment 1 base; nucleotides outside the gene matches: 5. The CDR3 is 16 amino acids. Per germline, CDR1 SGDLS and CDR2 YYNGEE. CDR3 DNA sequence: TGTGCCAGCAGCGCTCGACTAGCGGGGGAATCCTACGAGCAGTACTTC. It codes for CASSARLAGESYEQYF. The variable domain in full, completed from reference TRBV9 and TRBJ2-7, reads DSGVTQTPKHLITATGQRVTLRCSPRSGDLSVYWYQQSLDQGLQFLIQYYNGEERAKGNILERFSAQQFPDLHSELNLSSLELGDSALYFCASSARLAGESYEQYFGPGTRLTVT.

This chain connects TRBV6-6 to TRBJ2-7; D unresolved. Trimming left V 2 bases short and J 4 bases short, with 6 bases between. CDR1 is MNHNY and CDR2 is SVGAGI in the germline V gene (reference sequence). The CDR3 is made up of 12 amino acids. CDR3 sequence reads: CASSYAEYEQYF. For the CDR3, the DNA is TGTGCCAGCAGTTACGCCGAGTACGAGCAGTACTTC.